The 26 T cell receptor beta chains reported below all come from one sample, sequenced in a study of regulatory T cells in long-lasting Graves disease. Arm-PCR with iRepertoire HTBI primers amplified the CDR3 regions for these TCR beta libraries. TCRdb analysed the multiplex PCR reads with MiXCR anew, one entry per CDR3 protein. The data hold about 310,000 distinct CDR3 sequences, with roughly 21% observed a single time. Sample time point: persistent/refractory GD, antithyroid drugs over 5 years with positive TRAb. Following extraction of RNA from PBMCs, that RNA was used to make the TCR library. The material was peripheral blood mononuclear cells (PBMCs), obtained when the disease was refractory, from a patient treated with antithyroid drugs. These receptors all come from a female donor with Graves disease.

This clonotype occurred a few times. The chain couples TRBV4-1 to TRBJ1-1; D not resolved. The CDR3 is 14 amino acids. CDR1 and CDR2 from the germline V gene are MGHRA and YSYEKL. Trimming cost V 1 base and J 0 bases, with 6 bases left between them. The CDR3 DNA is TGCGCCAGCAGCCAAGGCCCATTGAACACTGAAGCTTTCTTT. This encodes CASSQGPLNTEAFF.

The V and J genes are TRBV7-2 and TRBJ2-5, with TRBD1 matching 8 bases. Trimming at V came to 7 bases and at J to 5 bases, leaving 9 bases not matched to a gene. CDR1 is SGHTA and CDR2 is FQGNSA in the germline V gene. The CDR3 covers 14 residues. This CDR3 reads CASMSRDRSETQYF. In nucleotides, the CDR3 is TGTGCCAGCATGTCGCGGGACAGGTCCGAGACCCAGTACTTC.

This chain connects TRBV11-2 to TRBJ1-3; D may be TRBD1 (5 bases). The CDR3 extends over 12 amino acids. Germline CDR1 is SGHAT and CDR2 is FQNNGV. Trimming cost V 5 bases and J 7 bases, with 9 bases left between them. The CDR3 DNA follows: TGTGCCAGCAGCCCACGGGGGAACACCATATATTTT. This encodes CASSPRGNTIYF.

This chain links TRBV6-9 with TRBJ2-4, with D perhaps TRBD2 (7 bases). Germline V lookup: CDR1 MNHGY, CDR2 SVAAGI. The V gene lost 2 bases and the J gene lost 5 bases, with 10 bases spanning the gap. This CDR3 is 14 amino acids long. The CDR3 DNA reads TGTGCCAGCAGTTATCGGGGGGCGGAAAACATTCAGTACTTC. As protein: CASSYRGAENIQYF.

At least ten counts were recorded for this clonotype. In DNA, the CDR3 is TGTGCCAGCAGCTTGACCGGGAGCTCTAATGAAAAACTGTTTTTT. Amino acid sequence: CASSLTGSSNEKLFF. The chain links TRBV7-9 to TRBJ1-4, with no clear D. The germline V and J ends were trimmed by 3 bases and 3 bases, with 11 bases remaining between them. CDR3 length: 15 residues. Germline V gene lookup returns CDR1 SEHNR and CDR2 FQNEAQ (reference sequence).

The V call is TRBV18, the J call TRBJ2-1, with 9 bases fitting TRBD1. Germline values: CDR1 KGHSH, CDR2 LQKENI. After removal of 2 bases from V and 6 bases from J, the junction contained 2 bases not matched to a gene. This CDR3 comprises 14 residues. CDR3 sequence reads: CASSPSTGGNEQFF. The CDR3 DNA sequence: TGTGCCAGCTCACCATCGACAGGGGGCAATGAGCAGTTCTTC.

This clonotype was recorded at least ten times. V usage is TRBV6-1 and J usage is TRBJ1-2; 7 bases are shared with TRBD1. CDR3 length equals 14 residues. Trimming removed 5 bases from V and 0 bases from J; junction bases left unmatched: 3. CDR1 MNHNS and CDR2 SASEGT come from the germline V gene. CDR3 nucleotides: TGTGCCAGCAGTCGCGACAGGGCTAACTATGGCTACACCTTC. Its protein product is CASSRDRANYGYTF.

This clonotype was counted a single time. The gene calls are TRBV5-1 and TRBJ2-2; D is ambiguous. The germline V and J ends were trimmed by 5 bases and 7 bases, with 12 bases remaining between them. Germline CDR1 and CDR2: SGHRS and YFSETQ. The CDR3 sequence is 13 residues long. Here the CDR3 reads CASRSEVDGELFF. DNA of the CDR3: TGCGCCAGCAGGAGCGAGGTGGACGGGGAGCTGTTTTTT.

The rearrangement joins TRBV5-1 to TRBJ1-2; D may be TRBD1 (5 bases). CDR1 and CDR2 (germline): SGHRS, YFSETQ. V was cut by 0 bases and J by 4 bases, with 10 bases left in between. This CDR3 has 14 amino acids. This CDR3 reads CASSLGETVYGYTF. Here the CDR3 DNA reads TGCGCCAGCAGCTTGGGGGAGACAGTCTATGGCTACACCTTC.

This clonotype was counted ten times or more. This chain connects TRBV20-1 to TRBJ2-7, with D hard to call. Germline values: CDR1 DFQATT, CDR2 SNEGSKA (reference sequence). The CDR3 covers 11 residues. The V and J ends lost 4 bases and 3 bases respectively, with 7 bases between them. The CDR3 protein is CSATIGYEQYF. DNA for the CDR3: TGCAGTGCTACGATTGGCTACGAGCAGTACTTC.

This clonotype was observed at least ten times. J is TRBJ2-5 and V is TRBV28, with D possibly TRBD1 on 5 matching bases. Deletions cut 5 bases from V and 5 bases from J, with 15 bases between. CDR1 and CDR2 (germline): MDHEN, SYDVKM. The CDR3 totals 14 residues. The CDR3: CASSPGLMLETQYF. The CDR3 DNA reads as TGTGCCAGCAGTCCAGGGTTGATGTTGGAGACCCAGTACTTC. Supplemented by reference TRBV28 and TRBJ2-5, the full variable domain reads DVKVTQSSRYLVKRTGEKVFLECVQDMDHENMFWYRQDPGLGLRLIYFSYDVKMKEKGDIPEGYSVSREKKERFSLILESASTNQTSMYLCASSPGLMLETQYFGPGTRLLVL.

This clonotype has more than one count but fewer than ten. The chain combines TRBV4-2 with TRBJ2-2; D uncertain. The V and J ends lost 0 bases and 7 bases respectively, with 9 bases between them. Germline CDR1 and CDR2: LGHNA and YNFKEQ. CDR3 size: 14 residues. CDR3 coding DNA: TGTGCCAGCAGCCAAGATACGGCGAGCGGGGAGCTGTTTTTT. It is translated as CASSQDTASGELFF.

This clonotype has a count of ten or more. This chain's CDR3 is CASHPPGYPPSYEQYF. The CDR3 region has the DNA TGTGCCAGCCATCCCCCAGGGTACCCCCCGTCCTACGAGCAGTACTTC. The chain links TRBV28 to TRBJ2-7, with D perhaps TRBD1 (5 bases). CDR1 is MDHEN, CDR2 SYDVKM, per germline. The CDR3 is 16 amino acids. V lost 8 bases and J 1 base, leaving 21 bases between the germline ends. The full variable domain, rest sourced from reference TRBV28 and TRBJ2-7, is DVKVTQSSRYLVKRTGEKVFLECVQDMDHENMFWYRQDPGLGLRLIYFSYDVKMKEKGDIPEGYSVSREKKERFSLILESASTNQTSMYLCASHPPGYPPSYEQYFGPGTRLTVT.

In its sample, this clonotype was seen many times. The chain uses TRBV24-1 and TRBJ1-5; the match to TRBD1 covers 7 bases. V was clipped by 4 bases and J by 3 bases; unmatched bases: 5. Germline V lookup: CDR1 KGHDR, CDR2 SFDVKD. This CDR3 region has 15 residues. The CDR3 region is CATSEPGGDNQPQHF. Written as DNA, the CDR3 is TGTGCCACCAGTGAGCCAGGGGGTGACAATCAGCCCCAGCATTTT.

On this clonotype: A read error may be the cause here, since a much bigger clone is one base away. CDR3 nucleotide sequence: TGTGCCAGCAGTTTCCTAGCGGGGATTACCTACGAGCGGTACTTC. The encoded protein is CASSFLAGITYERYF. J is TRBJ2-7 and V is TRBV28; 9 bases align to TRBD2. The CDR3 has 15 residues. Germline values: CDR1 MDHEN, CDR2 SYDVKM. Full variable domain (missing parts from reference TRBV28 and TRBJ2-7): DVKVTQSSRYLVKRTGEKVFLECVQDMDHENMFWYRQDPGLGLRLIYFSYDVKMKEKGDIPEGYSVSREKKERFSLILESASTNQTSMYLCASSFLAGITYERYFGPGTRLTVT.

This clonotype was detected only a few times. The chain combines TRBV7-9 with TRBJ1-5; D is unresolved. Germline values: CDR1 SEHNR, CDR2 FQNEAQ (reference sequence). Trimming cost V 1 base and J 6 bases, with 7 bases left between them. This CDR3 contains 13 residues. Here the CDR3 DNA reads TGTGCCAGCAGCTTAGGCCAGAGTCAGCCCCAGCATTTT. Translated: CASSLGQSQPQHF.

The rearrangement joins TRBV20-1 to TRBJ2-7; 9 positions match TRBD2. CDR3 length: 14 amino acids. J gave up 3 bases and V 2 bases, and 5 bases lay outside the gene matches. Germline V gene lookup returns CDR1 DFQATT and CDR2 SNEGSKA (reference sequence). The CDR3 sequence: CSARPGLAVYEQYF. In nucleotides, the CDR3 is TGCAGTGCTAGACCGGGACTAGCAGTCTACGAGCAGTACTTC.

The V call is TRBV7-2, the J call TRBJ2-7; 10 bases map to TRBD1. The CDR3 has 15 residues. CDR1 SGHTA and CDR2 FQGNSA come from the germline V gene. Unmatched junction bases numbered 7, after V lost 5 bases and J lost 3 bases. The chain's CDR3 is CASSLTGGAGYEQYF. The CDR3 nucleotides are TGTGCCAGCAGCCTGACAGGGGGCGCGGGCTACGAGCAGTACTTC.

This chain links TRBV6-4 with TRBJ2-7, with D possibly being TRBD1 (6 bases). V lost 3 bases to trimming and J lost 2 bases, with 17 bases between them. Germline CDR1 and CDR2: MRHNA and SNTAGT. This CDR3 region has 16 residues. DNA of the CDR3: TGTGCCAGCAGTGAAATGCAGGGGTCCTTTCCCTACGAGCAGTACTTC. Its translation is CASSEMQGSFPYEQYF.

This clonotype was observed a few times. The chain uses TRBV7-9 and TRBJ1-4; unclear D gene. V was shortened by 3 bases and J by 5 bases, with 19 bases between the two germline ends. The CDR3 extends over 17 amino acids. CDR1 is SEHNR and CDR2 is FQNEAQ in the germline V gene (reference sequence). The CDR3 spells CASSFPVGVVGNEKLFF. The CDR3, as DNA: TGTGCCAGCAGCTTCCCCGTTGGGGTAGTAGGGAATGAAAAACTGTTTTTT. The full variable domain, completed using reference TRBV7-9 and TRBJ1-4, is DTGVSQNPRHKITKRGQNVTFRCDPISEHNRLYWYRQTLGQGPEFLTYFQNEAQLEKSRLLSDRFSAERPKGSFSTLEIQRTEQGDSAMYLCASSFPVGVVGNEKLFFGSGTQLSVL.

This clonotype was counted at least ten times. As DNA, the CDR3 is TGTGCCAGCAGCTTAACAGGGGCACCTCAAGAGACCCAGTACTTC. It codes for CASSLTGAPQETQYF. This rearrangement joins TRBV11-3 to TRBJ2-5; TRBD1 aligns across 7 bases. Trimming at V came to 2 bases and at J to 2 bases, leaving 5 bases not matched to a gene. CDR3 length: 15 residues. Germline loops: CDR1 SGHNT, CDR2 YENEEA.

This clonotype was seen ten or more times. The chain links TRBV20-1 to TRBJ2-7, with 7 nucleotides matching TRBD1. The CDR3 spans 12 residues. With V trimmed by 6 bases and J by 3 bases, 5 bases remained unmatched. Germline V gene sequence: CDR1 DFQATT, CDR2 SNEGSKA (reference sequence). CDR3 nucleotides: TGCAGTGCAGAAAGACAGGGCTACGAGCAGTACTTC. Translation: CSAERQGYEQYF.

As to this clonotype: The junction shows a germline mismatch at one end, possibly a read error. The chain couples TRBV6-1 to TRBJ2-7, with no clear D. Germline CDR1 is MNHNS and CDR2 is SASEGT. The CDR3 consists of 14 residues. The CDR3 sequence: CASSAPYGAYGQYF. The CDR3 DNA sequence: TGTGCCAGCAGTGCCCCTTATGGTGCTTACGGGCAGTACTTC.

This clonotype was seen repeatedly, ten times or more. The V call is TRBV28, the J call TRBJ2-3; maybe TRBD2 (6 bases). V lost 2 bases to trimming and J lost 9 bases, with 15 bases between them. The germline V gene has CDR1 MDHEN and CDR2 SYDVKM. The CDR3 is 14 residues long. CDR3 sequence (DNA): TGTGCCAGCAGTTTAATCTCAGCTAGCGTCACGCAGTATTTT. This encodes CASSLISASVTQYF.

This clonotype came up a few times. The V call is TRBV7-9, the J call TRBJ1-3; D not certain. The CDR3 is made up of 17 amino acids. CDR1 and CDR2 from the germline V gene are SEHNR and FQNEAQ (reference sequence). V was trimmed by 5 bases and J by 4 bases, leaving 21 bases between them. The CDR3 sequence is CASSPPVYVRTGNTIYF. DNA of the CDR3: TGTGCCAGCAGCCCCCCGGTATATGTCAGAACGGGAAACACCATATATTTT.

This clonotype was observed at least ten times. V and J are TRBV11-1 and TRBJ2-7; 8 nucleotides match TRBD2. This CDR3 region has 16 residues. After removal of 3 bases from V and 5 bases from J, the junction contained 12 bases not matched to a gene. Looked up from germline, CDR1 is SGHAT and CDR2 is FQDESV (reference sequence). CDR3 coding DNA: TGTGCCAGCAGCTTCATGGGGAGCGGGAGTTTCGACGAGCAGTACTTC. Residues: CASSFMGSGSFDEQYF.